A single sample gave rise to the 8 T cell receptor beta chains below, sequenced in a study of a mutant IDH1 vaccine in newly diagnosed glioma. Here immunoSEQ multiplex PCR was the method, and the copy in TCRdb shows in-frame clones only, minus some. The sample records tens of thousands of clones, roughly 85% being singletons. Time point: baseline, week 1 (first vaccination visit). Documented treatment: pre-vaccination baseline after standard-of-care therapy. The sample in question was PBMCs, obtained from a glioma patient treated with radiotherapy, temozolomide or both. The receptors derive from a woman aged 45 to 65 with glioma.

The chain joins TRBV6-5 to TRBJ1-5; D is unclear. The germline V gene has CDR1 MNHEY and CDR2 SVGAGI. Trimming removed 0 bases at V and 6 bases at J, with 9 bases between. CDR3 length: 14 amino acids. The CDR3 is CASSYSQSGQPQHF. In nucleotides, the CDR3 is TGTGCCAGCAGTTACTCGCAATCGGGTCAGCCCCAGCATTTT.

This clone came up once. The V gene is TRBV5-4, the J gene TRBJ1-1; D possibly corresponds to TRBD1 (6 bases). V gave up 4 bases and J gave up 0 bases, with 13 bases separating them. Per the germline V gene, CDR1 is SGHNT and CDR2 is YYREEE (reference sequence). The length of the CDR3 is 15 residues. CDR3 nucleotide sequence: TGTGCCAGCAGCGCCCCCGGGGGGCTGAACACTGAAGCTTTCTTT. Amino acids: CASSAPGGLNTEAFF.

This clone was found a few times. The J gene is TRBJ2-7, the V gene TRBV5-1; TRBD1 matches at 7 bases. V was pared by 4 bases and J by 5 bases, with 9 bases of the junction left unmatched. The CDR3 covers 14 residues. Germline CDR1 is SGHRS and CDR2 is YFSETQ. The CDR3 DNA is TGCGCCAGCAGCCCAGGAGACAGGGACCACGAGCAGTACTTC. Protein sequence: CASSPGDRDHEQYF. Together with reference TRBV5-1 and TRBJ2-7, the CDR3 gives the full variable domain: KAGVTQTPRYLIKTRGQQVTLSCSPISGHRSVSWYQQTPGQGLQFLFEYFSETQRNKGNFPGRFSGRQFSNSRSEMNVSTLELGDSALYLCASSPGDRDHEQYFGPGTRLTVT.

The rearrangement uses TRBV7-2 and TRBJ1-2, with unresolved D. The CDR3 covers 13 residues. The V end lost 11 bases, the J end lost 8 bases, and 21 bases lay between the germline ends. Germline V CDR1 and CDR2: SGHTA, FQGNSA. As DNA, the CDR3 is TGTGCCCAAAGCAGTACGGGCAGTAAAGGCTACACCTTC. This encodes CAQSSTGSKGYTF. Complete variable domain (other parts from reference TRBV7-2 and TRBJ1-2): GAGVSQSPSNKVTEKGKDVELRCDPISGHTALYWYRQSLGQGLEFLIYFQGNSAPDKSGLPSDRFSAERTGGSVSTLTIQRTQQEDSAVYLCAQSSTGSKGYTFGSGTRLTVV.

The J gene is TRBJ2-5, the V gene TRBV5-6; D uncertain. Germline V lookup: CDR1 SGHDT, CDR2 YYEEEE. This CDR3 contains 11 residues. V was cut by 2 bases and J by 4 bases, with 3 bases left in between. The CDR3 nucleotides read TGTGCCAGCAGCTTCTTAGAGACCCAGTACTTC. Protein: CASSFLETQYF.

The chain recombines TRBV7-9 with TRBJ2-1, with TRBD1 matching over 10 bases. Germline CDR1 and CDR2: SEHNR and FQNEAQ (reference sequence). The CDR3 covers 16 residues. After removal of 5 bases from V and 2 bases from J, the junction contained 6 bases not matched to a gene. The CDR3 protein is CASSGAGTGAYNEQFF. CDR3 nucleotides: TGTGCCAGCAGCGGGGCCGGGACAGGGGCCTACAATGAGCAGTTCTTC.

The chain uses TRBV4-3 and TRBJ2-7, with a weak D call TRBD2 (6 bases). With 0 bases removed from V and 0 bases from J, the gap between germline ends came to 15 bases. The CDR3 spans 17 residues. The germline V gene has CDR1 LGHNA and CDR2 YSLEER. The CDR3 sequence is CASSQELAGSISYEQYF. The CDR3 region has the DNA TGCGCCAGCAGCCAAGAATTGGCGGGATCAATCTCCTACGAGCAGTACTTC.

This clone has just a few counts. This sequence joins TRBV29-1 and TRBJ1-1; unclear D gene. Germline CDR1 SQVTM, CDR2 ANQGSEA. The CDR3 totals 14 residues. Deletions cut 7 bases from V and 4 bases from J, with 19 bases between. Here the CDR3 DNA reads TGCAGCGCCAGATCTTCGATTGGTAGCACTGAAGCTTTCTTT. As protein: CSARSSIGSTEAFF.